This TCR beta chain emerged from a study of blood T cell repertoires in COVID-19. Study information: The United States, Italy and Spain supplied acute and convalescent COVID-19 samples. Nucleic acid was either cDNA or gDNA, and it came from T cells, B-cell-depleted T cells, or PBMCs.

Per the original methods: Nucleated cell counts were estimated from reference gene primer amplification. Method: immunoSEQ multiplex PCR; TCRdb's copy keeps in-frame clones and lacks some. V, J and clone size are those of that table, while D and trimming were read from the DNA. The sample contains 250,000 to 300,000 clones, about 87% of which appear only once. Trimming removed 2 bases at V and 7 bases at J, with 12 bases between. Germline CDR1 is LGHNT and CDR2 is FRNRAP. There are 14 residues in the CDR3. Sequenced: peripheral blood. The TCR originated in a woman aged 40 to 50 who had recovered from COVID-19. V is TRBV12-5 and J is TRBJ1-5; D may be TRBD1 (5 bases). The CDR3 spells CASGLSGAEQPQHF. Here the CDR3 DNA reads TGTGCTAGTGGTTTGAGCGGGGCCGAACAGCCCCAGCATTTT.